The 8 T cell receptor beta chains presented below share a single source sample, sequenced in a study. From the 5' RACE reads, TCRdb called clonotypes with MiXCR, one entry per CDR3 protein. The sample contains around 55,000 distinct CDR3 sequences, around 20% of which appear only once. Treg sorting used a CD4+CD25+CD127-/low gate. The source material was tumor-infiltrating Tregs sorted from the breast tumor. The receptors derive from a female donor with breast cancer.

This chain connects TRBV4-1 to TRBJ2-5; TRBD1 agrees at 8 bases. The CDR3 sequence is 14 residues long. With 4 bases clipped from V and 5 bases from J, the junction kept 6 bases outside the gene matches. CDR1 and CDR2 (germline): MGHRA, YSYEKL. The CDR3 DNA sequence: TGCGCCAGCAGCCCGACAGGGGTTCGTGAGACCCAGTACTTC. It specifies CASSPTGVRETQYF.

In its sample, this clonotype is medium-sized. This chain connects TRBV7-9 to TRBJ2-5; the D is unclear. This CDR3 contains 14 residues. Between the trimmed V and J ends, which lost 1 base and 1 base, there was a span of 7 bases. The germline CDR1 and CDR2 sequences are SEHNR and FQNEAQ (reference sequence). The DNA for the CDR3 is TGTGCCAGCAGCTTAGGGCAGGTCCAAGAGACCCAGTACTTC. Its protein product is CASSLGQVQETQYF.

In its sample, this clonotype was seen many times. J is TRBJ1-5 and V is TRBV5-1, with D unresolved. V lost 0 bases to trimming and J lost 3 bases, with 7 bases between them. This CDR3 contains 14 residues. Per germline, CDR1 SGHRS and CDR2 YFSETQ. The CDR3 nucleotides read TGCGCCAGCAGCTTGGTACCCGACAATCAGCCCCAGCATTTT. Translated: CASSLVPDNQPQHF.

This clonotype showed up many times. CDR3 sequence: CASIPNLNTEAFF. CDR3 DNA sequence: TGTGCCAGCATACCCAACTTGAACACTGAAGCTTTCTTT. The V gene is TRBV6-1, the J gene TRBJ1-1; D is ambiguous. Germline CDR1 reads MNHNS; CDR2 reads SASEGT. The CDR3 is made up of 13 amino acids. V lost 7 bases to trimming and J lost 0 bases, with 9 bases between them.

The chain couples TRBV5-1 to TRBJ2-3; D may match TRBD1 or TRBD2 (6 bases each). CDR3 length: 15 residues. Germline V gives CDR1 SGHRS, CDR2 YFSETQ. Deletions cut 4 bases from V and 1 base from J, with 13 bases between. The CDR3 region has the DNA TGCGCCAGCAGCCCGTCGAGGGGGGGCACAGATACGCAGTATTTT. It translates to CASSPSRGGTDTQYF.

This clonotype was counted many times. The CDR3 protein is CSAQRLARTGELFF. The CDR3 DNA reads as TGCAGTGCTCAGAGACTAGCACGCACCGGGGAGCTGTTTTTT. V and J are TRBV20-1 and TRBJ2-2; TRBD2 aligns across 7 bases. The CDR3 totals 14 residues. The germline gives CDR1 DFQATT, CDR2 SNEGSKA (reference sequence). The junction had 7 bases not matched to a gene; V was cut back by 5 bases and J by 4 bases.

The sample holds a few counts of this clonotype. The chain employs TRBV29-1 and TRBJ2-2; 11 positions agree with TRBD2. The CDR3 contains 16 residues. Looked up from germline, CDR1 is SQVTM and CDR2 is ANQGSEA. V shed 0 bases, J shed 1 base, and the junction held 1 base outside the gene matches. CDR3 sequence: CSVEDSGGVNTGELFF. The CDR3 DNA reads as TGCAGCGTTGAAGATAGCGGGGGGGTGAACACCGGGGAGCTGTTTTTT.

The chain uses TRBV5-1 and TRBJ1-1; D not resolved. This CDR3 contains 14 residues. The ends were cut back, 0 bases at V and 2 bases at J, with 8 bases in the middle. The germline V gene encodes CDR1 SGHRS and CDR2 YFSETQ. The CDR3 coding sequence is TGCGCCAGCAGCTTGGGACTGATCAACACTGAAGCTTTCTTT. It translates to CASSLGLINTEAFF.